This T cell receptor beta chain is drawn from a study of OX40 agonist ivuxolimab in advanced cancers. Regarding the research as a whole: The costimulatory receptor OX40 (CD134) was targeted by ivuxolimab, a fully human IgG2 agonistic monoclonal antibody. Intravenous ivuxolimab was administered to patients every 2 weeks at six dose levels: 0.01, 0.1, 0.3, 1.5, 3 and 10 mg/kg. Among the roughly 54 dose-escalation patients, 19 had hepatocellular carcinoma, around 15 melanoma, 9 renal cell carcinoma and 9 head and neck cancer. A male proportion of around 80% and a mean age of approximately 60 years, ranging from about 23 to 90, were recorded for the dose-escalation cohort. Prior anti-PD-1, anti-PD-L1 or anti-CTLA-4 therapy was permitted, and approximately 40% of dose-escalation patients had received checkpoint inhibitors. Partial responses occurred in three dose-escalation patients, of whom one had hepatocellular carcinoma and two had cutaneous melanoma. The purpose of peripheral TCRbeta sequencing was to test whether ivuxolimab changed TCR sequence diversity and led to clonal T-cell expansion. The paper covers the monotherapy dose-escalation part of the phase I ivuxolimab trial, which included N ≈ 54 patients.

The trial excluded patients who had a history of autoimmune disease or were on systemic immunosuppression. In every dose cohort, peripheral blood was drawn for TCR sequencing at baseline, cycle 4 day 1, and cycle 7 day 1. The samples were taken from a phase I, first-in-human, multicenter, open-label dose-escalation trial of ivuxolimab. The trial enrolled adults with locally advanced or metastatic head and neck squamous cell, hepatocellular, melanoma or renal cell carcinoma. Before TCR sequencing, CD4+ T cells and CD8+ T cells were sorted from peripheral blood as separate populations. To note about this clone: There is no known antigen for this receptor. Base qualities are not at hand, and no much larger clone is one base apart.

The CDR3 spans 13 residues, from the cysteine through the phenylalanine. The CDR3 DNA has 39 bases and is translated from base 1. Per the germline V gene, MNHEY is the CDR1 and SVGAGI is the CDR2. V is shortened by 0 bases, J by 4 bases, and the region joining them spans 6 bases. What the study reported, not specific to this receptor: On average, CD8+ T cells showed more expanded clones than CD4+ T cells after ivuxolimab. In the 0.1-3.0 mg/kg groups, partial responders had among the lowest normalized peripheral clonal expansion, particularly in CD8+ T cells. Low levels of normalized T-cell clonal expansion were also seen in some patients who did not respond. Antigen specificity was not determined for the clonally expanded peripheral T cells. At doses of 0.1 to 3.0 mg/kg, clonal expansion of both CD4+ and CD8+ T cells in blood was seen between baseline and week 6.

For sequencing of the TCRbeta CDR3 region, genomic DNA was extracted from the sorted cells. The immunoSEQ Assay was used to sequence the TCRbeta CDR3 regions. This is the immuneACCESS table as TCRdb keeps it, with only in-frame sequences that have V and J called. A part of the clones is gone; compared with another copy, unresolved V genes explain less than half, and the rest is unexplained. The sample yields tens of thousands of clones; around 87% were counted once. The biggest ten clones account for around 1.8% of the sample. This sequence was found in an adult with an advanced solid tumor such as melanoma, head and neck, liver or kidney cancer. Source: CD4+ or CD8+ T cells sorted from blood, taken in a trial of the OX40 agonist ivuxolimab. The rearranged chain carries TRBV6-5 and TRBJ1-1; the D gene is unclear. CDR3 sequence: CASSYSIGTEAFF. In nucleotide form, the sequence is TGTGCCAGCAGTTACTCGATCGGCACTGAAGCTTTCTTT.